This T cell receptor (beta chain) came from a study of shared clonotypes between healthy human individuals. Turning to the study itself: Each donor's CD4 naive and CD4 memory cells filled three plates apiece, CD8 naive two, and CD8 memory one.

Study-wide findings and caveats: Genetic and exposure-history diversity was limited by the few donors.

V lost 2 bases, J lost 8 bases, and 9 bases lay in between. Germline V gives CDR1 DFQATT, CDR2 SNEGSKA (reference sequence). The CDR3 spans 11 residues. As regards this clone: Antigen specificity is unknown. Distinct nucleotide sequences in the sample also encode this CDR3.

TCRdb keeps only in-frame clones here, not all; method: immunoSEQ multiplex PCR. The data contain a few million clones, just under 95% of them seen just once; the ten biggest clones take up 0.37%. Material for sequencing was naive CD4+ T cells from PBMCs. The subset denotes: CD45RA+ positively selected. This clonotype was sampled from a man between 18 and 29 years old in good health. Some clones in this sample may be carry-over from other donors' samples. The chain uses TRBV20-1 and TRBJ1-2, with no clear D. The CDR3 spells CSARRGYGYTF. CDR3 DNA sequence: TGCAGTGCTAGACGCGGATACGGCTACACCTTC.